This note documents a single T cell receptor beta chain sequence. Antigen specificity is unknown. Sequencing was performed with immunoSEQ multiplex PCR; in TCRdb, only in-frame clones are kept and a portion is missing. The sample shows 130,000 or so clones, around 90% of them seen only once. This sample was taken from a study of T cell responses to AZD1222 COVID-19 vaccine. Study-level points and caveats: Two doses of AZD1222 preceded a rise in Spike-specific TCR breadth and depth. Mostly white British, mostly female donors; authors suggested clonal diversity may be underestimated.

Looked up from germline, CDR1 is SGHNT and CDR2 is YYREEE (reference sequence). CDR3 length: 15 residues. With 0 bases clipped from V and 2 bases from J, the junction kept 2 bases outside the gene matches. The sequencing here drew on peripheral blood, taken 28 days after the second dose of the MenACWY control vaccine. The chain joins TRBV5-4 to TRBJ2-3; 8 bases map to TRBD1. This sequence originates from an adult who received the MenACWY meningococcal vaccine as a control. CDR3 DNA: TGTGCCAGCAGCTTGGGACAGGGGTACACAGATACGCAGTATTTT. It codes for CASSLGQGYTDTQYF.